A selection of T cell receptor beta chains follows, all from one sample in a study of metastatic and nonmetastatic thyroid tumors. MiXCR reprocessed the PCR reads for TCRdb. This table has approximately 13,000 clones, 24% appearing once. Sequencing used blood. The receptor set was obtained from a male donor with papillary thyroid cancer or a benign thyroid nodule (not recorded which). Some clones in this sample may be carry-over from other donors' samples. CDR3s include the opening cysteine and the closing phenylalanine or tryptophan. Fields, in order: V gene, D gene, clone size, J gene, CDR3 DNA, CDR3 protein. D genes are given only for firm matches. Only part of the rows carry a size: once, few, many, or a class if the clone is expanded.

TRBV27,NA,few,TRBJ2-1,TGTGCCAGCAGTTTATTTAGCACCAATGAGCAGTTCTTC,CASSLFSTNEQFF
TRBV20-1,NA,many,TRBJ1-1,TGCAGTGCTAGTCTAGCTTGGGGAGCTTTCTTT,CSASLAWGAFF
TRBV12-3/TRBV12-4,TRBD2,few,TRBJ2-1,TGTGCCAGCAGTGATATTAGGGGCGGGAGCTCCTACAATGAGCAGTTCTTC,CASSDIRGGSSYNEQFF
TRBV6-1,TRBD2,few,TRBJ2-7,TGTGCCAGCAGGTCCCCGCTAGCGGCCGACTCCTACGAGCAGTACTTC,CASRSPLAADSYEQYF
TRBV28,TRBD2,medium-sized,TRBJ2-7,TGTGCCAGCAGTCCCCGCGGGGGCGAGCAGTACTTC,CASSPRGGEQYF
TRBV7-2,NA,many,TRBJ2-3,TGTGCCAGCAGCTCCACAGGGCCCTATAGCACAGATACGCAGTATTTT,CASSSTGPYSTDTQYF
TRBV20-1,TRBD2,NA,TRBJ2-2,TGCAGTGCTAGAAAAGGCGGGAGAGGAACCGGGGAGCTGTTTTTT,CSARKGGRGTGELFF
TRBV27,TRBD2,few,TRBJ2-1,TGTGCCAGCACCCCCGGGGGGACGTACAATGAGCAGTTCTTC,CASTPGGTYNEQFF
TRBV11-2,TRBD1,NA,TRBJ2-5,TGTGCCAGCAGGGCAACCGGGACAGGGGGTCAAGAGACCCAGTACTTC,CASRATGTGGQETQYF
TRBV28,NA,NA,TRBJ2-3,TGTGCCAGCAGTGTTAGTGAGTCACATACGCAGTATTTT,CASSVSESHTQYF
TRBV5-1,NA,medium-sized,TRBJ2-7,TGCGCCAGCAGCTTGGAGAAAGTAGGCTACGAGCAGTACTTC,CASSLEKVGYEQYF
TRBV28,NA,NA,TRBJ2-1,TGTGCCAGCAGGCTGACTGGCGGCTTATACAATGAGCAGTTCTTC,CASRLTGGLYNEQFF
TRBV7-9,NA,many,TRBJ1-6,TGTGCCAGCAGCAGGAAAGGATGGGATTCACCCCTCCACTTT,CASSRKGWDSPLHF
TRBV5-6,TRBD1,many,TRBJ1-2,TGTGCCAGCAGCTTGTGGACAGGGAGATACTACACCTTC,CASSLWTGRYYTF